Here is one T cell receptor beta chain with its context. Libraries were prepared by immunoSEQ multiplex PCR; TCRdb keeps only in-frame clonotypes and omits some of them. The repertoire holds fewer than 80,000 clones, about four fifths seen once, with 9% to 10% in the top ten. Germline V gene data show CDR1 as SGDLS and CDR2 as YYNGEE. V lost 0 bases to trimming and J lost 2 bases; unmatched junction nucleotides: 2. CDR3 length: 15 residues. The data are from a study of blood T cell repertoires in COVID-19. The rearrangement links TRBV9 to TRBJ2-3; TRBD2 agrees at 8 bases. The origin of this receptor is a woman older than 75 with acute or convalescent COVID-19. The sequenced material came from peripheral blood. CDR3 in DNA: TGTGCCAGCAGCGTAGGAGCGGGGGTCACAGATACGCAGTATTTT. Translated: CASSVGAGVTDTQYF.